This TCR beta chain was captured in a study of cytomegalovirus exposure and HLA in healthy donors. Notes on the study in general: A later analysis by the authors found several of the most significant clusters apparently linked to common viral pathogens.

The CDR3 is 14 residues long. V shed 4 bases and J shed 0 bases, with 7 bases lying between them. Per the germline V gene, CDR1 is SGDLS and CDR2 is YYNGEE. It was with 60 Vbeta and 13 Jbeta primers that the PCR ran. TCRdb keeps only in-frame clones here, not all; method: immunoSEQ multiplex PCR. The sample has approximately 130,000 clones, roughly 9.6% seen once; the top ten hold 5.5% to 8%. Comment on this clone: Its target is unknown.

The chain has TRBV9 and TRBJ1-4; D unresolved. The clonotype was recovered from a woman aged 40-49 years in good health and CMV-seropositive. Sequencing used PBMCs. The CDR3, as DNA: TGTGCCAGCAGCCCGAGTGCAACTAATGAAAAACTGTTTTTT. Translation: CASSPSATNEKLFF.